A selection of T cell receptor beta chains follows, all from one sample in a study of beta chain features in type 1 diabetes. Measured with immunoSEQ multiplex PCR; TCRdb has only the in-frame clones, and not every one. The sample lists about 370,000 clones, around 10% seen once, with over 0.45% in the top ten. Source material: central memory CD4+ T cells from blood. Receptors were obtained from a man younger than 45 with type 1 diabetes. Both conserved end residues are part of each CDR3. A D gene is named only where the DNA matches it firmly. Clone size is stated in some rows and not others, as once, few, many or a class when expanded.

size: -; D: -; V: TRBV2; J: TRBJ2-7; CDR3: CASRLRDGSYEQYF; DNA: TGTGCCAGCAGGCTACGGGACGGTTCCTACGAGCAGTACTTC
size: -; D: -; V: TRBV18; J: TRBJ2-6; CDR3: CASSPTGSGANVLTF; DNA: TGTGCCAGCTCACCCACAGGGTCTGGGGCCAACGTCCTGACTTTC
size: many; D: -; V: TRBV27; J: TRBJ1-5; CDR3: CASTLGGGQPQHF; DNA: TGTGCCAGCACTCTGGGGGGAGGTCAGCCCCAGCATTTT
size: few; D: -; V: TRBV7-9; J: TRBJ2-1; CDR3: CASSLDLINEQFF; DNA: TGTGCCAGCAGCTTGGACTTGATCAATGAGCAGTTCTTC
size: -; D: -; V: TRBV7-2; J: TRBJ1-1; CDR3: CASSLQEGRGAFF; DNA: TGTGCCAGCAGCTTACAAGAGGGACGCGGAGCTTTCTTT
size: -; D: -; V: TRBV7-9; J: TRBJ2-2; CDR3: CASSHPRGATGELFF; DNA: TGTGCCAGCAGCCACCCCCGAGGTGCGACCGGGGAGCTGTTTTTT
size: -; D: TRBD1; V: TRBV7-8; J: TRBJ2-1; CDR3: CASSSGQGARSEQFF; DNA: TGTGCCAGCAGCTCCGGACAGGGGGCGCGGAGTGAGCAGTTCTTC
size: few; D: -; V: TRBV2; J: TRBJ2-3; CDR3: CASHRSQSGDTQYF; DNA: TGTGCCAGCCACAGATCGCAAAGTGGAGATACGCAGTATTTT
size: -; D: -; V: TRBV5-1; J: TRBJ2-1; CDR3: CASSLAGSRNEQFF; DNA: TGCGCCAGCAGCTTGGCGGGGAGTAGGAATGAGCAGTTCTTC
size: few; D: -; V: TRBV15; J: TRBJ2-5; CDR3: CATSRDRHLQETQYF; DNA: TGTGCCACCAGCAGAGACAGACACCTACAAGAGACCCAGTACTTC
size: -; D: TRBD1; V: TRBV4-1; J: TRBJ1-4; CDR3: CASSQGQGSSWGEKLFF; DNA: TGCGCCAGCAGCCAAGGACAGGGGTCGAGTTGGGGGGAAAAACTGTTTTTT
size: -; D: -; V: TRBV30; J: TRBJ1-3; CDR3: CAWPAASGNTIYF; DNA: TGTGCCTGGCCGGCAGCCTCTGGAAACACCATATATTTT
size: few; D: -; V: TRBV19; J: TRBJ2-1; CDR3: CASSTVDEQFF; DNA: TGTGCCAGTAGTACCGTAGATGAGCAGTTCTTC
size: -; D: -; V: TRBV6-1; J: TRBJ1-2; CDR3: CASSEGYYGYTF; DNA: TGTGCCAGCAGTGAGGGGTACTATGGCTACACCTTC
size: -; D: TRBD2; V: TRBV10-1; J: TRBJ2-7; CDR3: CASSEGTSGRDEQYF; DNA: TGCGCCAGCAGTGAAGGGACTAGCGGGAGGGACGAGCAGTACTTC
size: few; D: -; V: TRBV9; J: TRBJ2-1; CDR3: CASSVEATYYNEQFF; DNA: TGTGCCAGCAGCGTAGAGGCAACCTACTACAATGAGCAGTTCTTC
size: few; D: TRBD1; V: TRBV5-1; J: TRBJ1-1; CDR3: CASSYERRQGTEAFF; DNA: TGCGCCAGCAGCTACGAAAGGAGACAGGGGACTGAAGCTTTCTTT
size: -; D: TRBD2; V: TRBV13; J: TRBJ2-4; CDR3: CASLSRERNKNIQYF; DNA: TGTGCCAGCCTATCGCGGGAGAGGAACAAAAACATTCAGTACTTC
size: -; D: -; V: TRBV28; J: TRBJ2-1; CDR3: CASKRWTLRNWNEQFF; DNA: TGTGCCAGCAAAAGATGGACTCTTCGTAATTGGAATGAGCAGTTCTTC
size: -; D: -; V: TRBV7-8; J: TRBJ2-7; CDR3: CASSPGSYEQYF; DNA: TGTGCCAGCAGCCCTGGGTCCTACGAGCAGTACTTC
size: few; D: -; V: TRBV5-1; J: TRBJ2-1; CDR3: CASSLGPTEQFF; DNA: TGCGCCAGCAGCTTGGGTCCCACTGAGCAGTTCTTC
size: many; D: -; V: TRBV7-6; J: TRBJ2-6; CDR3: CASSLEVTSGANVLTF; DNA: TGTGCCAGCAGCTTAGAGGTTACATCTGGGGCCAACGTCCTGACTTTC
size: -; D: -; V: TRBV10-1; J: TRBJ2-1; CDR3: CASSEPPPRSEQFF; DNA: TGCGCCAGCAGTGAGCCCCCCCCGAGGAGTGAGCAGTTCTTC
size: -; D: -; V: TRBV5-1; J: TRBJ2-5; CDR3: CASSFRQALEETQYF; DNA: TGCGCCAGCAGCTTCCGACAAGCCCTGGAAGAGACCCAGTACTTC
size: few; D: -; V: TRBV5-1; J: TRBJ2-5; CDR3: CASSPGVQETQYF; DNA: TGCGCCAGCAGCCCCGGGGTCCAAGAGACCCAGTACTTC
size: -; D: TRBD2; V: TRBV10-2; J: TRBJ2-7; CDR3: CASRLAGEYEQYF; DNA: TGCGCCAGTCGACTAGCGGGAGAATACGAGCAGTACTTC
size: -; D: -; V: TRBV20-1; J: TRBJ2-7; CDR3: CSAKTGYEQYF; DNA: TGCAGTGCTAAAACAGGCTACGAGCAGTACTTC
size: few; D: TRBD2; V: TRBV5-1; J: TRBJ2-5; CDR3: CASSLATSGRETQYF; DNA: TGCGCCAGCAGCTTGGCCACTAGCGGGAGAGAGACCCAGTACTTC
size: many; D: TRBD1; V: TRBV4-1; J: TRBJ1-4; CDR3: CASSQNRGPNEKLFF; DNA: TGCGCCAGCAGCCAAAACAGGGGACCTAATGAAAAACTGTTTTTT
size: -; D: TRBD2; V: TRBV28; J: TRBJ2-2; CDR3: CASRGLAGPTTGELFF; DNA: TGTGCCAGCAGGGGACTAGCGGGACCCACCACCGGGGAGCTGTTTTTT
size: -; D: TRBD1; V: TRBV9; J: TRBJ1-1; CDR3: CASSARRGRTGGRGEAFF; DNA: TGTGCCAGCAGCGCGCGACGAGGGAGGACAGGGGGCAGGGGGGAAGCTTTCTTT
size: many; D: -; V: TRBV7-9; J: TRBJ2-7; CDR3: CASSLTYEQYF; DNA: TGTGCCAGCAGCTTAACCTACGAGCAGTACTTC
size: few; D: -; V: TRBV7-3; J: TRBJ2-4; CDR3: CASSSGHGQNIQYF; DNA: TGTGCCAGCAGCTCCGGACACGGCCAAAACATTCAGTACTTC